This T cell receptor (beta chain) was captured in a study of cytomegalovirus exposure and HLA in healthy donors. For the study at large: Among roughly 180 million T cells, an earlier analysis found roughly 110 million unique TCR beta sequences.

Whole-study findings and limits: Upon later analysis, TCR association rates were observed to vary by HLA locus, being highest for DRB1 and lowest for HLA-C. In an earlier analysis, about 87% or about 30%: the productive usage of most TCR beta V segments. Presence/absence analyses assumed roughly uniform sequencing depth across donors, which may not hold.

As regards this clone: Its target is not known.

PCR involved 60 Vbeta and 13 Jbeta primers. Repertoires were generated with immunoSEQ multiplex PCR, while TCRdb's copy carries only in-frame clones and drops some. The table records roughly 110,000 clones, 70% of them present only once. CDR3 size: 14 residues. From germline, CDR1 is SNHLY and CDR2 FYNNEI. Trimming cost V 3 bases and J 5 bases, with 14 bases left between them. Sample: PBMCs. This clonotype originated in a man in his thirties or forties in good health and CMV-seropositive. The chain joins TRBV2 to TRBJ2-7; D may be TRBD1 (5 bases). The CDR3 bases are TGTGCCAGCAGTGATCGCAGGGCTCGGGACGAGCAGTACTTC. This codes for CASSDRRARDEQYF.